Below, one T cell receptor beta chain is given with its context. Its antigen is not identified. Described time point: patch test 3, about 24 weeks after DPC sensitization. The treatment is: therapeutic diphenylcyclopropenone sensitization with weekly scalp DPC. Drawing of blood took place ahead of applying each patch test. With V trimmed by 5 bases and J by 0 bases, 6 bases remained unmatched. CDR3 length: 15 residues. CDR1 is DFQATT, CDR2 SNEGSKA, per germline (reference sequence). This entry belongs to a study of human T cells and chemical hapten exposure. Study-wide findings and caveats: With regard to DPC sensitization, TCRs above 1 in 1000 frequency did not change.

Individual cDNA molecules had unique molecular identifiers attached to them by the library. TCRdb itself ran the RACE reads through MiXCR, one entry per CDR3 protein. The sample has roughly 200,000 distinct CDR3 sequences, approximately 26% seen once. Here the sequenced sample was whole blood, taken in connection with sensitization to the hapten diphenylcyclopropenone (DPC). The receptor comes from a middle-aged woman with alopecia areata. Some clones in this sample may be carry-over from other donors' samples. The V and J genes are TRBV20-1 and TRBJ2-2, with TRBD2 identical over 7 bases. In DNA, the CDR3 is TGCAGTGCTCACTTTGGACTAGCGAACACCGGGGAGCTGTTTTTT. Translated, it gives CSAHFGLANTGELFF.